The source of this T cell receptor beta chain is a study of CD8+ T cells in alopecia areata. Remarks on this clone: The antigen is unknown.

Whole-study findings and limits: It was lesional scalp, especially alopecia totalis/universalis, that showed higher clonality than normal scalp.

CDR3 size: 13 residues. Looked up from germline, CDR1 is SQVTM and CDR2 is ANQGSEA. The ends were cut back, 4 bases at V and 0 bases at J, with 10 bases in the middle. Reverse transcribed after extraction, RNA yielded cDNA as the sequencing template. Only in-frame clones appear in the TCRdb table, and some are missing; sequencing was by immunoSEQ multiplex PCR. Altogether under 300,000 clones are present, 65% to 70% being singletons, with the ten largest covering around 1.2%. The specimen comprised CD4+ T cells sorted from blood, sampled at week 0. The clonotype originates from a human donor with alopecia areata. The chain links TRBV29-1 to TRBJ2-7; D unclear. CDR3 in amino acids: CSVGLPSSYEQYF. The CDR3 nucleotides are TGCAGCGTTGGGCTTCCGAGCTCCTACGAGCAGTACTTC.